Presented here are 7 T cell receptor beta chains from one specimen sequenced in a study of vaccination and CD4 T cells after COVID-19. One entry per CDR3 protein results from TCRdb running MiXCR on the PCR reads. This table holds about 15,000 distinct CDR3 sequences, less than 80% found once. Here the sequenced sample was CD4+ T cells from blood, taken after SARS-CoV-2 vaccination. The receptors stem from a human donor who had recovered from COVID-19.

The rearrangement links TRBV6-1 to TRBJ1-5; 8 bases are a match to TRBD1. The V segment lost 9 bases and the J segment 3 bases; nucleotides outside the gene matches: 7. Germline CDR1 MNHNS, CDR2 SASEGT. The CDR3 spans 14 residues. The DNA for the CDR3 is TGTGCCAGTAAAGGGACAGGCCCCAATCAGCCCCAGCATTTT. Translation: CASKGTGPNQPQHF.

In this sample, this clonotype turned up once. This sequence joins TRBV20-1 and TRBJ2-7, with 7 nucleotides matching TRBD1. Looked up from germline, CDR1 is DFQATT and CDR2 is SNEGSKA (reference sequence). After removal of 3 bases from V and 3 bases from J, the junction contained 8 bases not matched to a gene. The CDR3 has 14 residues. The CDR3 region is CSASETGSDYEQYF. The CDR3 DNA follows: TGCAGTGCTAGCGAGACAGGGAGCGACTACGAGCAGTACTTC.

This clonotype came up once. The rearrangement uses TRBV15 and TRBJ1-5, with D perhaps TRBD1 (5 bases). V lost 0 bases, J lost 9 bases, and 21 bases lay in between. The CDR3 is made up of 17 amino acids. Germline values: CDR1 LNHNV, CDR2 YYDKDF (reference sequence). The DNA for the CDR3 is TGTGCCACCAGCAGAGATTTTAGGGGTCGATTGGACATGCCCCAGCATTTT. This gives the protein CATSRDFRGRLDMPQHF.

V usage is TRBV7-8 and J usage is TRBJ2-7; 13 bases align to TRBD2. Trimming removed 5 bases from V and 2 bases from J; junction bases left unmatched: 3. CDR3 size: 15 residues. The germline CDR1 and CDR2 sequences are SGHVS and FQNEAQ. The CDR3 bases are TGTGCCAGCAGCCTAACTAGCGGGAGGGCCTACGAGCAGTACTTC. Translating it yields CASSLTSGRAYEQYF. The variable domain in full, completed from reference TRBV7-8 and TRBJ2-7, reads GAGVSQSPRYKVAKRGQDVALRCDPISGHVSLFWYQQALGQGPEFLTYFQNEAQLDKSGLPSDRFFAERPEGSVSTLKIQRTQQEDSAVYLCASSLTSGRAYEQYFGPGTRLTVT.

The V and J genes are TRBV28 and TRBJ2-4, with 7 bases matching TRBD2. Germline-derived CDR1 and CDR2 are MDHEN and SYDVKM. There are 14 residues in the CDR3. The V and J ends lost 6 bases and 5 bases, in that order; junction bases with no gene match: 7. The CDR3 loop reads CASSSGGSQNIQYF. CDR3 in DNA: TGTGCCAGCAGCTCCGGGGGGAGCCAAAACATTCAGTACTTC.

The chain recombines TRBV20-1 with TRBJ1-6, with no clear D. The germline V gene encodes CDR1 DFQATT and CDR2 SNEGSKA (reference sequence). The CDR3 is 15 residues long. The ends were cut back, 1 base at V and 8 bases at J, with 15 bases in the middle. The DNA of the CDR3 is TGCAGTGCTAGAGTTTTTCAGATTGGGGATTCACCCCTCCACTTT. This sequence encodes CSARVFQIGDSPLHF.

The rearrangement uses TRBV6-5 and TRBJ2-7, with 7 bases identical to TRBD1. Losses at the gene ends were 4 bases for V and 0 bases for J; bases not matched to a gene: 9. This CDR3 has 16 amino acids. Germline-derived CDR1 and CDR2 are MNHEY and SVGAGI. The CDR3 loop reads CASSSLLDRTSYEQYF. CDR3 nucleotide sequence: TGTGCCAGCAGTTCTCTGCTGGACAGGACCTCCTACGAGCAGTACTTC.